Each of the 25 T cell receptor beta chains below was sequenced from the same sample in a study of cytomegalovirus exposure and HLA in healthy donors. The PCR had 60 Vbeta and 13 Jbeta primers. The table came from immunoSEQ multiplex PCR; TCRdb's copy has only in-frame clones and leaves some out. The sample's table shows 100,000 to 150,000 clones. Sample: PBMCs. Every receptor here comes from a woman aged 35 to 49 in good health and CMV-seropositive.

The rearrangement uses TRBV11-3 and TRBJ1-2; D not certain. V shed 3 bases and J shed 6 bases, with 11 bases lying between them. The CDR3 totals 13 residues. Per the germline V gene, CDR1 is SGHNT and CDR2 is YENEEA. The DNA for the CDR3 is TGTGCCAGCAGCTTCGTTAGTGTGAATGGCTACACCTTC. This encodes CASSFVSVNGYTF.

The DNA of the CDR3 is TGTGCCAGCAGTTTACGGACGGGACAGAACACCGGGGAGCTGTTTTTT. Residues: CASSLRTGQNTGELFF. The chain is built from TRBV28 and TRBJ2-2; D possibly corresponds to TRBD1 (6 bases). CDR3 length: 16 amino acids. Trimming left V 2 bases short and J 1 base short, with 11 bases between. Germline V CDR1 and CDR2: MDHEN, SYDVKM. The whole variable domain, remainder taken from reference TRBV28 and TRBJ2-2, is DVKVTQSSRYLVKRTGEKVFLECVQDMDHENMFWYRQDPGLGLRLIYFSYDVKMKEKGDIPEGYSVSREKKERFSLILESASTNQTSMYLCASSLRTGQNTGELFFGEGSRLTVL.

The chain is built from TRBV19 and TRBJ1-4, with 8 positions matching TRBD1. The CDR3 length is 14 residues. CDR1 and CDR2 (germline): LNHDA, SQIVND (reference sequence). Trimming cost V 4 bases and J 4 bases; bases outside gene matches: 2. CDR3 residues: CASSTTGVNEKLFF. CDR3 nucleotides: TGTGCCAGTAGTACGACAGGGGTTAATGAAAAACTGTTTTTT.

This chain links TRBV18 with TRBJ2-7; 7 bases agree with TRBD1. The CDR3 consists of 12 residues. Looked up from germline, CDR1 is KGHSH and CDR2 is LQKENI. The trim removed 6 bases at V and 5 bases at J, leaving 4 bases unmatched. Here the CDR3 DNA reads TGTGCCAGCTCCCGAGGGGGCAACGAGCAGTACTTC. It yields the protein CASSRGGNEQYF.

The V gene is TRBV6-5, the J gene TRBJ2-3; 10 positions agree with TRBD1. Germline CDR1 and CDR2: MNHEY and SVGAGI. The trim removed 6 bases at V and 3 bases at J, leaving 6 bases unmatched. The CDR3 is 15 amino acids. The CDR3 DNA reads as TGTGCCAGCAGCACGGGACAGGGGTTGACAGATACGCAGTATTTT. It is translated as CASSTGQGLTDTQYF.

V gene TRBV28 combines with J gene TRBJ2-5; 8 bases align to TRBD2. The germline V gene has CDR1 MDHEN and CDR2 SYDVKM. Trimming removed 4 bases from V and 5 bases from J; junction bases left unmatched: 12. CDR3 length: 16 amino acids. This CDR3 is CASSSLTSARRETQYF. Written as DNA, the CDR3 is TGTGCCAGCAGTTCCTTGACTAGCGCCAGGAGGGAGACCCAGTACTTC.

CDR3 sequence: CASSISTDKSPIYF. Here the CDR3 DNA reads TGTGCCAGTAGTATTTCGACAGACAAATCACCCATATATTTT. This chain links TRBV19 with TRBJ1-3, with D maybe TRBD1 (5 bases). There are 14 residues in the CDR3. Trimming removed 3 bases at V and 11 bases at J, with 17 bases between. Germline V gene lookup returns CDR1 LNHDA and CDR2 SQIVND (reference sequence).

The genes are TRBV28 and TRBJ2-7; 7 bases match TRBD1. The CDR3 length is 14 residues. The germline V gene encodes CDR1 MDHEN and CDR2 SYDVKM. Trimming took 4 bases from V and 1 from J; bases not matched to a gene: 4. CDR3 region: CASSSGQLSYEQYF. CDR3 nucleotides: TGTGCCAGCAGTTCGGGACAGCTTTCCTACGAGCAGTACTTC.

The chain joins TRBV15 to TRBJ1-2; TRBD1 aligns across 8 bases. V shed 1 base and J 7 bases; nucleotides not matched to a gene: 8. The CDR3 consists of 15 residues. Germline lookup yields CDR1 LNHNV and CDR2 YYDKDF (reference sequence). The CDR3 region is CATSRGRTTGVGYTF. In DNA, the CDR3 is TGTGCCACCAGCAGAGGCCGGACGACAGGGGTTGGCTACACCTTC.

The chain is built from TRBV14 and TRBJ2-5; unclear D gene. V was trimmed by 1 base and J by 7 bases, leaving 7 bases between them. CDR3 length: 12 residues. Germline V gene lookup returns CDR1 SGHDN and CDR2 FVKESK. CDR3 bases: TGTGCCAGCAGCCAAGTCGGTGGGACCCAGTACTTC. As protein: CASSQVGGTQYF.

The CDR3 DNA reads TGTGCCAGCAGCGTGATCGGGGGAGTAACGAATGAGCAGTTCTTC. As protein: CASSVIGGVTNEQFF. The chain joins TRBV9 to TRBJ2-1; a weak D match, TRBD2 (6 bases). Trimming cost V 2 bases and J 7 bases, with 16 bases left between them. This CDR3 has 15 residues. The germline gives CDR1 SGDLS, CDR2 YYNGEE.

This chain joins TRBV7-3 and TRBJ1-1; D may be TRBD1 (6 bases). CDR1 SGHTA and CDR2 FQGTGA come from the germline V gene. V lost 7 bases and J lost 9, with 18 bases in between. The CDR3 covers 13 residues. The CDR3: CASTQGQGRQAFF. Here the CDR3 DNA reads TGTGCCAGCACCCAGGGGCAGGGAAGACAAGCTTTCTTT.

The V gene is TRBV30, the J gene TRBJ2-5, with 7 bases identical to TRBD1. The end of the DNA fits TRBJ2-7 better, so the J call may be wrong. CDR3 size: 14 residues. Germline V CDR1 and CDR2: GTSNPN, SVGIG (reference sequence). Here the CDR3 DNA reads TGTGCCTGGAAATCGGGACAGATAACCTACGAGCAGTACTTC. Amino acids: CAWKSGQITYEQYF.

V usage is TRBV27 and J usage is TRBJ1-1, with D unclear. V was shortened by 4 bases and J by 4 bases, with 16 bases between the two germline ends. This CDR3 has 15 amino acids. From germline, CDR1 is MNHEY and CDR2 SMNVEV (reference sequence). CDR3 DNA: TGTGCCAGCAGTTCAATTCAGCGGGGTGGCACTGAAGCTTTCTTT. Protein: CASSSIQRGGTEAFF.

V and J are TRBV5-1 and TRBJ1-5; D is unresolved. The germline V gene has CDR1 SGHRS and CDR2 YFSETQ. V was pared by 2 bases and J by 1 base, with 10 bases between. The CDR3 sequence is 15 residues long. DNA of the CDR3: TGCGCCAGCAGCTTTGGGCCTGAGAGCAATCAGCCCCAGCATTTT. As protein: CASSFGPESNQPQHF.

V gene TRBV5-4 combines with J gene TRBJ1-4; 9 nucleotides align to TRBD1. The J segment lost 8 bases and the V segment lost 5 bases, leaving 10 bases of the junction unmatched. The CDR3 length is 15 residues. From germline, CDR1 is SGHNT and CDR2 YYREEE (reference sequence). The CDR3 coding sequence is TGTGCCAGCAGTGGGTATGGACAGGGGAGAGAAAAACTGTTTTTT. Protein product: CASSGYGQGREKLFF.

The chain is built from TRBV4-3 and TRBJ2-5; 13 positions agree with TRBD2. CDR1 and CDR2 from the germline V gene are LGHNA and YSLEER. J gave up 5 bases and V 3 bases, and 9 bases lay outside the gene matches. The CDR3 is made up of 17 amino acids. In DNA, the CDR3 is TGCGCCAGCAGCCATTATTTCACTAGCGGGAGGGGGGAGACCCAGTACTTC. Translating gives CASSHYFTSGRGETQYF.

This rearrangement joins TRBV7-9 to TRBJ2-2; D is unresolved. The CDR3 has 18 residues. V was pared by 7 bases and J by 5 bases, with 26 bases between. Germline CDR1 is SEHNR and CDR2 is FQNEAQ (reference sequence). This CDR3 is CASTRLLGNEIDTGELFF. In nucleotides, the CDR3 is TGTGCCAGCACCAGACTCTTAGGCAACGAAATAGATACCGGGGAGCTGTTTTTT.

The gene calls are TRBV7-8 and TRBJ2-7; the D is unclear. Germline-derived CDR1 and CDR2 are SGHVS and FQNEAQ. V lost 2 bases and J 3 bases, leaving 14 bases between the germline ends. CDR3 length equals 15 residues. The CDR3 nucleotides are TGTGCCAGCAGCTTACGGCAGTCACTATTCTACGAGCAGTACTTC. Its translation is CASSLRQSLFYEQYF.

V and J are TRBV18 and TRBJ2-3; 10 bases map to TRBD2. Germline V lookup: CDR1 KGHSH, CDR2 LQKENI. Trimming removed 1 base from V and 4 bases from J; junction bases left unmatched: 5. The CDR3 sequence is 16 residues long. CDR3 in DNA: TGTGCCAGCTCACCACTGCTAGCGGGAGTCTCAGATACGCAGTATTTT. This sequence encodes CASSPLLAGVSDTQYF.

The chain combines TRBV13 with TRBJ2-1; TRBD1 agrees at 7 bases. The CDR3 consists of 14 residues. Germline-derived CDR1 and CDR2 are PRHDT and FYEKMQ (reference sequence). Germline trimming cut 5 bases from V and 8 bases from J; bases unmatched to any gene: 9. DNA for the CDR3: TGTGCCAGCAGCCGGTCGGGACAGTTCCATGAGCAGTTCTTC. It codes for CASSRSGQFHEQFF.

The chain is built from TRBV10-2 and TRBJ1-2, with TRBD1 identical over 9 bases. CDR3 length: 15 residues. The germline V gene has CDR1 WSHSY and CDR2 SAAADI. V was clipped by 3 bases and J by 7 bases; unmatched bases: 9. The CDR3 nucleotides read TGCGCCAGCAGTGAAGGGACAGGGCTCCGAGGTGGCTACACCTTC. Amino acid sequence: CASSEGTGLRGGYTF.

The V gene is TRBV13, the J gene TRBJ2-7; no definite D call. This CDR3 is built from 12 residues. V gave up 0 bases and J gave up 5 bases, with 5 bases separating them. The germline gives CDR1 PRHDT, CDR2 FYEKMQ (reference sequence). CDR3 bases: TGTGCCAGCAGCTTAGGGGGCAACGAGCAGTACTTC. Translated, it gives CASSLGGNEQYF.

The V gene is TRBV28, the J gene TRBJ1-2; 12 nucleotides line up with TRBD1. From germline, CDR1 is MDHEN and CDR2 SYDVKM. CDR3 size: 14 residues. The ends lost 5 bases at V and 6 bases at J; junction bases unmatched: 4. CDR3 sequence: CASSGTGGRDGYTF. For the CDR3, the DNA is TGTGCCAGCAGTGGGACAGGGGGCCGGGATGGCTACACCTTC.

Here the CDR3 reads CASGRGGGGSANEQFF. DNA for the CDR3: TGTGCCAGCGGTCGGGGGGGCGGAGGGTCGGCCAATGAGCAGTTCTTC. V is TRBV5-6 and J is TRBJ2-1, with 8 bases that match TRBD2. Looked up from germline, CDR1 is SGHDT and CDR2 is YYEEEE. The CDR3 spans 16 residues. Trimming at V came to 7 bases and at J to 6 bases, leaving 15 bases not matched to a gene.